The 3 T cell receptor beta chains presented below share a single source sample, sequenced in a study of blood T cell repertoires in COVID-19. Libraries were prepared by immunoSEQ multiplex PCR; TCRdb keeps only in-frame clonotypes and omits some of them. Among fewer than 300,000 clones listed, approximately 85% were seen once. The sequenced sample was peripheral blood. Receptor source: a young man with active or convalescent COVID-19.

The chain employs TRBV4-2 and TRBJ2-1; 9 nucleotides agree with TRBD1. CDR3 length equals 18 residues. With 0 bases clipped from V and 3 bases from J, the junction kept 9 bases outside the gene matches. The germline CDR1 and CDR2 sequences are LGHNA and YNFKEQ. CDR3 amino acids: CASSQEGFLGQGYNEQFF. The CDR3 nucleotides read TGTGCCAGCAGCCAAGAGGGGTTCTTGGGACAGGGCTACAATGAGCAGTTCTTC.

The chain combines TRBV27 with TRBJ2-1, with 7 bases identical to TRBD2. Germline V gives CDR1 MNHEY, CDR2 SMNVEV (reference sequence). With V trimmed by 6 bases and J by 9 bases, 5 bases remained unmatched. This CDR3 has 12 residues. The CDR3 spells CASRGGLAEQFF. The CDR3, as DNA: TGTGCCAGCAGGGGGGGGTTGGCTGAGCAGTTCTTC.

The rearrangement uses TRBV24-1 and TRBJ1-1, with 9 positions matching TRBD1. The CDR3 is 13 amino acids. The V segment lost 1 base and the J segment 8 bases; nucleotides outside the gene matches: 1. Looked up from germline, CDR1 is KGHDR and CDR2 is SFDVKD. DNA of the CDR3: TGTGCCACCAGTGATTTAGGGACAGGGGAAGCTTTCTTT. It specifies CATSDLGTGEAFF.